The 12 T cell receptor beta chains below were found in one sample sequenced in a study of CXCR3-negative and CXCR3-positive naive CD8 T cells. Preparation of TRB cDNA libraries relied on 5' RACE carrying UMI labels. With the 5' RACE reads reprocessed, TCRdb shows one record per CDR3 protein and no DNA. The sample has over 55,000 distinct CDR3 sequences. The sequencing input was memory CD8+ T cells from blood. The receptors stem from a human donor in good health. Some clones in this sample may be carry-over from other donors' samples.

The chain combines TRBV27 with TRBJ2-7; TCRdb designates TRBD2, a call that cannot be tested without DNA. The CDR3 sequence is 13 residues long. Germline CDR1 reads MNHEY; CDR2 reads SMNVEV (reference sequence). The CDR3: CASMGGATYEQYF.

The chain has TRBV20-1 and TRBJ2-4; TCRdb reports TRBD2, a call that lacks DNA to check it against. The CDR3 spans 16 residues. From germline, CDR1 is DFQATT and CDR2 SNEGSKA (reference sequence). CDR3: CSARDQTSGAIDIQYF.

The chain couples TRBV12-3 or TRBV12-4 to TRBJ2-7; without DNA, the TCRdb call of TRBD1 cannot be checked. The CDR3 covers 12 residues. The CDR3 region is CASRQPGREQYF.

The chain links TRBV4-3 to TRBJ1-1. Germline V CDR1 and CDR2: LGHNA, YSLEER. CDR3 length: 13 amino acids. CDR3 residues: CASSQGWNTEAFF.

The chain joins TRBV21-1 to TRBJ2-4; the D gene TCRdb calls, TRBD1, cannot be checked with no DNA. TRBV21-1 is marked as a pseudogene. The CDR3 runs 15 residues. The CDR3 sequence is CASSKTVLAKNIQYF.

The chain couples TRBV20-1 to TRBJ2-7. CDR1 and CDR2 from the germline V gene are DFQATT and SNEGSKA (reference sequence). This CDR3 has 16 residues. CDR3 sequence: CSARELDEAGLYEQYF.

CDR3 residues: CASIPKEGGWRTEAFF. This rearrangement joins TRBV7-9 to TRBJ1-1; the TRBD1 assignment by TCRdb is unverifiable without DNA. The V gene's germline CDR1 is SEHNR and CDR2 FQNEAQ (reference sequence). CDR3 size: 16 residues. The full variable domain, with the rest looked up from reference TRBV7-9 and TRBJ1-1, is DTGVSQNPRHKITKRGQNVTFRCDPISEHNRLYWYRQTLGQGPEFLTYFQNEAQLEKSRLLSDRFSAERPKGSFSTLEIQRTEQGDSAMYLCASIPKEGGWRTEAFFGQGTRLTVV.

The CDR3 sequence is CASSLDPYGYTF. The chain is built from TRBV7-2 and TRBJ1-2. Germline V gives CDR1 SGHTA, CDR2 FQGNSA. The CDR3 runs to 12 residues.

This chain joins TRBV4-3 and TRBJ2-1; TCRdb outputs TRBD1, but without DNA this stays unchecked. Per germline, CDR1 LGHNA and CDR2 YSLEER. This CDR3 comprises 17 residues. The chain's CDR3 is CASSRSSGPTFVDEQFF.

The chain combines TRBV6-5 with TRBJ1-1; with no DNA, the TCRdb D assignment of TRBD1 cannot be verified. Germline loops: CDR1 MNHEY, CDR2 SVGAGI. The CDR3 has 15 residues. CDR3 protein: CASSYSQGLNTEAFF.

The J gene is TRBJ2-1, the V gene TRBV11-1; there is no DNA to check the TCRdb D call of TRBD1. The CDR3 runs to 16 residues. Per germline, CDR1 SGHAT and CDR2 FQDESV (reference sequence). The CDR3 here is CASSLVGTGHYNEQFF.

The chain has TRBV6-6 and TRBJ2-5. CDR3 length: 16 residues. CDR1 is MNHNY, CDR2 SVGAGI, per germline (reference sequence). The CDR3 spells CASSWTPDKYQETQYF.